This T cell receptor beta chain is from a study of T cells in Graves' hyperthyroidism and ophthalmopathy. Whole-study results and caveats: Most thyroid-expanded clonotypes above 0.001 were also found in blood.

Authors of the study amplified TCR beta CDR3 regions from RNA transcripts. TCR CDR3 regions were first amplified by RT-PCR with HTBI primers. TCRdb independently ran MiXCR on the multiplex PCR reads; one entry per CDR3 protein. The profile covers some 600,000 distinct CDR3 sequences, with more than 11% appearing a single time and roughly 6.2% taken by the ten largest. Trimming stripped 7 bases from V and 5 bases from J, with 15 bases between. The CDR3 is made up of 13 amino acids. CDR1 and CDR2 (germline): SGHRS, YFSETQ. Out of approximately 9.9 ml of fresh peripheral blood came the PBMCs. This clonotype has ten or more counts. Its cognate antigen is unknown.

The chain links TRBV5-1 to TRBJ1-1; D may be TRBD1 (5 bases). What was sequenced was blood. This sequence was found in a woman aged 25 to 39 with Graves' hyperthyroidism that later progressed to Graves' ophthalmopathy. The CDR3 loop reads CASGDGGGTEAFF. CDR3 in DNA: TGCGCCAGCGGCGACGGGGGAGGGACTGAAGCTTTCTTT.